These 23 T cell receptor beta chains share one sample of origin, sequenced in a study of radiotherapy plus CTLA-4 blockade in lung cancer. Some clones are missing from TCRdb's copy, which holds only in-frame ones; the method was immunoSEQ multiplex PCR. The table has 85,000 to 90,000 clones, 85% to 90% seen once. The sample in question was peripheral blood, obtained from a patient treated with radiotherapy plus ipilimumab. The receptor source for this set is a human donor with non-small cell lung cancer that progressed on radiotherapy plus ipilimumab.

This sequence joins TRBV5-1 and TRBJ2-3; D assignment may be TRBD1 or TRBD2 (6 bases each). The CDR3 spans 16 residues. V was pared by 0 bases and J by 0 bases, with 11 bases between. Germline V gives CDR1 SGHRS, CDR2 YFSETQ. The DNA for the CDR3 is TGCGCCAGCAGCTTGGGAAGGGGGACTAGCACAGATACGCAGTATTTT. Translating it yields CASSLGRGTSTDTQYF.

The J gene is TRBJ2-7, the V gene TRBV9, with D perhaps matching TRBD2 (7 bases). Germline lookup yields CDR1 SGDLS and CDR2 YYNGEE. V lost 7 bases and J lost 5, with 19 bases in between. The CDR3 length is 14 residues. CDR3 DNA sequence: TGTGCCAGCGGGGAGGGGGACCTCGCCGACGAGCAGTACTTC. This translates into CASGEGDLADEQYF.

The chain has TRBV11-3 and TRBJ2-1, with D possibly TRBD2 on 5 matching bases. The CDR3 contains 16 residues. Trimming pared 0 bases from V and 0 bases from J, leaving 9 bases between. Germline values: CDR1 SGHNT, CDR2 YENEEA. CDR3 DNA sequence: TGTGCCAGCAGCTTAGATCCGGGGAGCTCCTACAATGAGCAGTTCTTC. It translates to CASSLDPGSSYNEQFF.

The chain uses TRBV9 and TRBJ1-1, with D possibly TRBD1 on 6 matching bases. Trimming pared 1 base from V and 4 bases from J, leaving 20 bases between. The length of the CDR3 is 17 residues. Germline V gene data show CDR1 as SGDLS and CDR2 as YYNGEE. Here the CDR3 reads CASSVNVHRVEITEAFF. The CDR3 DNA is TGTGCCAGCAGCGTAAATGTCCACAGGGTAGAAATCACTGAAGCTTTCTTT.

V usage is TRBV5-6 and J usage is TRBJ1-2, with 7 positions matching TRBD1. Germline V gene sequence: CDR1 SGHDT, CDR2 YYEEEE. The V and J ends lost 1 base and 4 bases, in that order; junction bases with no gene match: 1. The CDR3 totals 13 residues. CDR3 coding DNA: TGTGCCAGCAGCTTGCCAGGGGGCTATGGCTACACCTTC. Translated, it gives CASSLPGGYGYTF.

The gene calls are TRBV19 and TRBJ1-2, with a possible D match to TRBD1 (6 bases). CDR3 length: 15 residues. V dropped 6 bases and J dropped 4 bases, with 18 bases sitting between them. Germline CDR1 is LNHDA and CDR2 is SQIVND (reference sequence). The CDR3 DNA sequence: TGTGCCAGTAGGGATCAGGGGAGCCTGGGCTATGGCTACACCTTC. It specifies CASRDQGSLGYGYTF.

V and J are TRBV29-1 and TRBJ2-6; D unresolved. The length of the CDR3 is 12 residues. CDR1 is SQVTM and CDR2 is ANQGSEA in the germline V gene. Trimming took 5 bases from V and 2 from J, leaving 4 bases between them. The CDR3 protein is CSVTAGANVLTF. CDR3 nucleotides: TGCAGCGTTACCGCTGGGGCCAACGTCCTGACTTTC.

This clone was counted only a few times. This sequence joins TRBV7-2 and TRBJ1-4; D might be TRBD1 (5 bases). V was trimmed by 5 bases and J by 4 bases, leaving 17 bases between them. The CDR3 has 16 amino acids. Germline V lookup: CDR1 SGHTA, CDR2 FQGNSA. CDR3 nucleotide sequence: TGTGCCAGCAGCAAATGGACCGGGACGGTTAATGAAAAACTGTTTTTT. Translating gives CASSKWTGTVNEKLFF.

The genes are TRBV5-1 and TRBJ2-3, with 9 bases identical to TRBD2. The CDR3 totals 16 residues. The trim removed 2 bases at V and 2 bases at J, leaving 6 bases unmatched. The germline gives CDR1 SGHRS, CDR2 YFSETQ. The CDR3 loop reads CASSLGTSWDTDTQYF. In nucleotides, the CDR3 is TGCGCCAGCAGCTTAGGGACTAGCTGGGACACAGATACGCAGTATTTT.

The chain couples TRBV7-3 to TRBJ2-3; no clear D gene. The V end was cut by 5 bases, the J end by 1 base, with 16 bases between. CDR1 SGHTA and CDR2 FQGTGA come from the germline V gene. CDR3 length: 16 amino acids. The CDR3 coding sequence is TGTGCCAGCAGCCCCGACCGGGTAGCAGGCACAGATACGCAGTATTTT. Translation gives CASSPDRVAGTDTQYF.

The chain couples TRBV4-3 to TRBJ2-1, with 12 bases aligning to TRBD2. The CDR3 is 16 amino acids. Germline CDR1 LGHNA, CDR2 YSLEER. After removal of 4 bases from V and 7 bases from J, the junction contained 8 bases not matched to a gene. Written as DNA, the CDR3 is TGCGCCAGCAGCCGGGAGACTAGCGGGAGAGGTAATGAGCAGTTCTTC. Protein sequence: CASSRETSGRGNEQFF.

A single count supports this clone. This chain links TRBV6-1 with TRBJ2-7; 8 nucleotides agree with TRBD1. CDR1 MNHNS and CDR2 SASEGT come from the germline V gene. After removal of 6 bases from V and 3 bases from J, the junction contained 7 bases not matched to a gene. The CDR3 covers 14 residues. The CDR3 nucleotides are TGTGCCAGCAGCCGCCGGACAGGGAGCTACGAGCAGTACTTC. Encoded protein: CASSRRTGSYEQYF.

This clone was recorded only once. The chain combines TRBV28 with TRBJ2-7, with D tentatively TRBD1 or TRBD2 (5 bases each). This CDR3 comprises 13 residues. V was shortened by 7 bases and J by 4 bases, with 14 bases between the two germline ends. Germline V lookup: CDR1 MDHEN, CDR2 SYDVKM. The CDR3 reads CASNEGRLYEQYF. The CDR3, as DNA: TGTGCCAGCAACGAGGGGCGTCTGTACGAGCAGTACTTC.

This chain joins TRBV11-2 and TRBJ2-5; 12 bases are a match to TRBD2. The ends lost 1 base at V and 2 bases at J; junction bases unmatched: 2. The CDR3 runs to 16 residues. Germline V gene sequence: CDR1 SGHAT, CDR2 FQNNGV. CDR3 region: CASSLGTSGEQETQYF. DNA for the CDR3: TGTGCCAGCAGCTTAGGGACTAGCGGGGAACAAGAGACCCAGTACTTC. Together with reference TRBV11-2 and TRBJ2-5, the CDR3 gives the full variable domain: EAGVAQSPRYKIIEKRQSVAFWCNPISGHATLYWYQQILGQGPKLLIQFQNNGVVDDSQLPKDRFSAERLKGVDSTLKIQPAKLEDSAVYLCASSLGTSGEQETQYFGPGTRLLVL.

The chain joins TRBV7-9 to TRBJ1-1; D is uncertain. The CDR3 covers 13 residues. Germline lookup yields CDR1 SEHNR and CDR2 FQNEAQ (reference sequence). V lost 1 base, J lost 1 base, and 4 bases lay in between. CDR3 sequence reads: CASSLEGNTEAFF. The DNA for the CDR3 is TGTGCCAGCAGCTTAGAAGGGAACACTGAAGCTTTCTTT.

V gene TRBV2 combines with J gene TRBJ2-3, with D possibly called TRBD1 or TRBD2 (5 bases each). The V end lost 7 bases, the J end lost 5 bases, and 16 bases lay between the germline ends. The CDR3 consists of 14 residues. Germline CDR1 reads SNHLY; CDR2 reads FYNNEI. CDR3 DNA: TGTGCCAGCAAGGGGACCCTGAATCTAGATACGCAGTATTTT. This translates into CASKGTLNLDTQYF.

The V and J genes are TRBV18 and TRBJ2-3; 9 bases are a match to TRBD2. Per the germline V gene, CDR1 is KGHSH and CDR2 is LQKENI. The length of the CDR3 is 16 residues. Trimming at V came to 3 bases and at J to 2 bases, leaving 6 bases not matched to a gene. CDR3 nucleotides: TGTGCCAGCTCACCGGTCGCTAGCGGGGCCACAGATACGCAGTATTTT. Its protein is CASSPVASGATDTQYF. The whole variable domain, remainder taken from reference TRBV18 and TRBJ2-3, is NAGVMQNPRHLVRRRGQEARLRCSPMKGHSHVYWYRQLPEEGLKFMVYLQKENIIDESGMPKERFSAEFPKEGPSILRIQQVVRGDSAAYFCASSPVASGATDTQYFGPGTRLTVL.

The V gene is TRBV9, the J gene TRBJ2-3; D ambiguous. This CDR3 region has 15 residues. The ends were cut back, 6 bases at V and 0 bases at J, with 14 bases in the middle. Germline V gene sequence: CDR1 SGDLS, CDR2 YYNGEE. CDR3 loop: CASTLGYGSTDTQYF. DNA for the CDR3: TGTGCCAGCACCCTAGGATACGGGAGCACAGATACGCAGTATTTT.

J is TRBJ2-2 and V is TRBV9; no firm D call. V lost 2 bases, J lost 3 bases, and 8 bases lay in between. CDR3 length equals 14 residues. The germline CDR1 and CDR2 sequences are SGDLS and YYNGEE. The CDR3 sequence is CASSVTVDTGELFF. The CDR3 region has the DNA TGTGCCAGCAGCGTCACAGTGGACACCGGGGAGCTGTTTTTT.

The chain employs TRBV10-2 and TRBJ1-1; D possibly corresponds to TRBD1 (6 bases). In germline, CDR1 is WSHSY, CDR2 SAAADI. The CDR3 is 13 residues long. V dropped 7 bases and J dropped 0 bases, with 9 bases sitting between them. CDR3 residues: CASTGQMNTEAFF. CDR3 nucleotides: TGCGCCAGCACCGGACAGATGAACACTGAAGCTTTCTTT.

The chain employs TRBV20-1 and TRBJ2-7; no clear D gene. The CDR3 is made up of 11 amino acids. V lost 0 bases and J 7 bases, leaving 7 bases between the germline ends. Germline-derived CDR1 and CDR2 are DFQATT and SNEGSKA (reference sequence). The DNA for the CDR3 is TGCAGTGCTAGAGATATGGCTGAGCAGTACTTC. Translated: CSARDMAEQYF.

This chain uses TRBV29-1 with TRBJ1-2; 8 bases match TRBD1. The germline gives CDR1 SQVTM, CDR2 ANQGSEA. The trim removed 4 bases at V and 7 bases at J, leaving 2 bases unmatched. The CDR3 totals 11 residues. CDR3 DNA: TGCAGCGTTGCGACAGGGGTTGGCTACACCTTC. Protein product: CSVATGVGYTF.

This chain joins TRBV4-1 and TRBJ2-7; 8 nucleotides agree with TRBD2. CDR1 is MGHRA, CDR2 YSYEKL, per germline. There are 16 residues in the CDR3. V was clipped by 2 bases and J by 0 bases; unmatched bases: 6. CDR3 coding DNA: TGCGCCAGCAGCCAACCACGGGGGGGGAGCTCCTACGAGCAGTACTTC. Encoded protein: CASSQPRGGSSYEQYF.